The present T cell receptor (beta chain) was sequenced within a study of control samples from healthy donors and cancer patients. Clones were read by immunoSEQ multiplex PCR, and TCRdb kept only the in-frame ones, dropping some. This sample has about 130,000 clones, with 85% to 95% found just once. Germline trimming cut 8 bases from V and 4 bases from J; bases unmatched to any gene: 16. The CDR3 spans 16 residues. CDR1 MNHNY and CDR2 SVGAGI come from the germline V gene (reference sequence). This sequence was found in an elderly man with head and neck cancer. The specimen sequenced was PBMCs. V is TRBV6-6 and J is TRBJ1-2; TRBD1 matches 7 bases. The CDR3 DNA follows: TGTGCCAGCCAACCCGGCGAGGGGGCGTGGAGCTATGGCTACACCTTC. Protein: CASQPGEGAWSYGYTF.